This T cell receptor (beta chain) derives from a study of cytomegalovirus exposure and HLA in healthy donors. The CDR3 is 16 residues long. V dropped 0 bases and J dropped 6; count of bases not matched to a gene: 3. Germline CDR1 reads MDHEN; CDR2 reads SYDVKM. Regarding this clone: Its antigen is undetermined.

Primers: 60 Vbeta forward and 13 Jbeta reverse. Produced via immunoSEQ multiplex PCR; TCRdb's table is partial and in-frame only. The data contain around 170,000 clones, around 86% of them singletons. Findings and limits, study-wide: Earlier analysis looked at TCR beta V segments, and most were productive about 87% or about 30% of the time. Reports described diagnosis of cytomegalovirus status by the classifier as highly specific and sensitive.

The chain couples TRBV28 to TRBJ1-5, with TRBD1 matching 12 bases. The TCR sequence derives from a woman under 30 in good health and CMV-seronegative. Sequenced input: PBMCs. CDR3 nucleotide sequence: TGTGCCAGCAGTTTATGGGGGACAGGGGGCGGTCAGCCCCAGCATTTT. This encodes CASSLWGTGGGQPQHF.